One and the same sample provided the 27 T cell receptor beta chains below, sequenced in a study of shared clonotypes between healthy human individuals. Here immunoSEQ multiplex PCR was the method, and the copy in TCRdb shows in-frame clones only, minus some. Of 600,000 to 750,000 clones in the sample, about 90% were seen once. Material: memory CD8+ T cells from PBMCs. Subset: CD45RO+ cells pooled with CCR7-negative TemRA cells. The receptors stem from a man younger than 35 in good health. Some clones in this sample may be carry-over from other donors' samples.

The chain is built from TRBV7-8 and TRBJ1-1; 8 bases agree with TRBD1. Per germline, CDR1 SGHVS and CDR2 FQNEAQ. Germline trimming cut 2 bases from V and 4 bases from J; bases unmatched to any gene: 24. This CDR3 contains 21 residues. CDR3 bases: TGTGCCAGCAGCTTATCCTTAATCGGGGCTACAGGGGGTGATACGAGCACTGAAGCTTTCTTT. Protein sequence: CASSLSLIGATGGDTSTEAFF.

The chain couples TRBV7-8 to TRBJ2-3; a weak D match, TRBD2 (5 bases). The CDR3 sequence is 13 residues long. The V gene lost 8 bases and the J gene lost 0 bases, with 9 bases spanning the gap. CDR1 is SGHVS, CDR2 FQNEAQ, per germline. The CDR3 is CASQRRSTDTQYF. Here the CDR3 DNA reads TGTGCCAGCCAGAGGAGGAGCACAGATACGCAGTATTTT.

This chain links TRBV18 with TRBJ2-4; 10 positions match TRBD1. The ends lost 3 bases at V and 6 bases at J; junction bases unmatched: 2. This CDR3 is 14 amino acids long. Germline CDR1 KGHSH, CDR2 LQKENI. CDR3 region: CASSPDRGPNIQYF. In nucleotides, the CDR3 is TGTGCCAGCTCACCCGACAGGGGGCCAAACATTCAGTACTTC.

This chain joins TRBV4-2 and TRBJ2-7; unclear D gene. Trimming took off 0 bases at V and 1 base at J, with 10 bases between the two ends. The CDR3 runs 15 residues. The germline gives CDR1 LGHNA, CDR2 YNFKEQ. In DNA form, the CDR3 reads TGTGCCAGCAGCCAAGATAACTCTCCTTCCTACGAGCAGTACTTC. Translation: CASSQDNSPSYEQYF.

The chain joins TRBV29-1 to TRBJ2-3; TRBD2 matches 8 bases. The J segment lost 4 bases and the V segment lost 5 bases, leaving 8 bases of the junction unmatched. Germline V gives CDR1 SQVTM, CDR2 ANQGSEA. The CDR3 spans 14 residues. CDR3 loop: CSVIGGALSDTQYF. The CDR3 bases are TGCAGCGTTATCGGGGGGGCGCTTTCAGATACGCAGTATTTT.

J is TRBJ2-3 and V is TRBV28; D gene ambiguous. In germline, CDR1 is MDHEN, CDR2 SYDVKM. The V end lost 3 bases, the J end lost 0 bases, and 7 bases lay between the germline ends. This CDR3 spans 14 amino acids. CDR3 sequence reads: CASSFDKSTDTQYF. CDR3 DNA sequence: TGTGCCAGCAGTTTCGACAAAAGCACAGATACGCAGTATTTT.

The CDR3 nucleotides are TGTGCCAGCAGTGATTTGGGTAGCGGGGACAACACCGGGGAGCTGTTTTTT. Its translation: CASSDLGSGDNTGELFF. The genes are TRBV6-4 and TRBJ2-2, with TRBD2 matching 8 bases. The CDR3 has 17 residues. The V gene's germline CDR1 is MRHNA and CDR2 SNTAGT. The V segment lost 3 bases and the J segment 2 bases; nucleotides outside the gene matches: 8.

This sequence joins TRBV6-6 and TRBJ1-4; D remains ambiguous. The length of the CDR3 is 15 residues. CDR1 MNHNY and CDR2 SVGAGI come from the germline V gene (reference sequence). Trimming left V 6 bases short and J 0 bases short, with 11 bases between. The CDR3 DNA follows: TGTGCCAGCAGGGTCTACCGCTCAACTAATGAAAAACTGTTTTTT. Amino acid sequence: CASRVYRSTNEKLFF.

This chain links TRBV19 with TRBJ1-3; D is perhaps TRBD1 (5 bases). V dropped 5 bases and J dropped 5 bases, with 19 bases sitting between them. The CDR3 has 16 amino acids. The germline V gene has CDR1 LNHDA and CDR2 SQIVND (reference sequence). The CDR3 DNA reads as TGTGCCAGTAGTCCCCTAGGCGGGGGAGGGCGAAACACCATATATTTT. Its protein product is CASSPLGGGGRNTIYF.

The genes are TRBV7-6 and TRBJ2-2; D may match TRBD1 or TRBD2 (5 bases each). Germline CDR1 reads SGHVS; CDR2 reads FNYEAQ. Trimming removed 6 bases at V and 4 bases at J, with 9 bases between. The CDR3 has 13 residues. CDR3 DNA: TGTGCCAGCAGGGGGCGGGCCACCGGGGAGCTGTTTTTT. It is translated as CASRGRATGELFF.

The CDR3 protein is CASSHRDRGPGTEAFF. CDR3 DNA: TGTGCCAGCAGCCACCGGGACAGGGGGCCGGGGACTGAAGCTTTCTTT. The V and J genes are TRBV6-6 and TRBJ1-1; TRBD1 agrees at 12 bases. This CDR3 spans 16 amino acids. Germline V lookup: CDR1 MNHNY, CDR2 SVGAGI (reference sequence). V lost 6 bases, J lost 5 bases, and 10 bases stayed unmatched.

CDR3 nucleotide sequence: TGTGCCAGCAGCTTCACCCGGGACACCTCCTACGAGCAGTACTTC. Its translation is CASSFTRDTSYEQYF. The chain links TRBV5-8 to TRBJ2-7; D may be TRBD1 (6 bases). Germline V gives CDR1 SGHTS, CDR2 YDEGEE. V dropped 2 bases and J dropped 0 bases, with 12 bases sitting between them. The CDR3 is made up of 15 amino acids.

This clone appeared a single time. This sequence joins TRBV28 and TRBJ1-6; D not resolved. The CDR3 extends over 14 amino acids. Trimming left V 5 bases short and J 10 bases short, with 15 bases between. CDR1 is MDHEN and CDR2 is SYDVKM in the germline V gene. DNA of the CDR3: TGTGCCAGCAGTCTCTCCCCTAGTCAGTCACCCCTCCACTTT. Translation: CASSLSPSQSPLHF.

The J gene is TRBJ2-1, the V gene TRBV9; TRBD1 aligns across 12 bases. With V trimmed by 2 bases and J by 8 bases, 8 bases remained unmatched. CDR3 size: 16 residues. Germline loops: CDR1 SGDLS, CDR2 YYNGEE. The CDR3 DNA is TGTGCCAGCAGCGTCGCCGGGACAGGGGGCGGTTATGAGCAGTTCTTC. This encodes CASSVAGTGGGYEQFF.

This rearrangement joins TRBV27 to TRBJ1-1, with 7 bases lining up with TRBD1. The germline V gene encodes CDR1 MNHEY and CDR2 SMNVEV (reference sequence). The CDR3 totals 15 residues. J was trimmed by 1 base and V by 9 bases; bases with no gene match: 11. In DNA form, the CDR3 reads TGTGCCAGTCCTTGGGACAGCCTGGGGAACACTGAAGCTTTCTTT. Its translation is CASPWDSLGNTEAFF.

This chain uses TRBV7-9 with TRBJ2-7, with D perhaps matching TRBD2 (5 bases). The germline gives CDR1 SEHNR, CDR2 FQNEAQ (reference sequence). Trimming removed 5 bases at V and 3 bases at J, with 14 bases between. The CDR3 is made up of 14 amino acids. The CDR3 DNA reads TGTGCCAGCAGCGGGAGAGGCCTAGGCTACGAGCAGTACTTC. This translates into CASSGRGLGYEQYF.

The J gene is TRBJ2-4, the V gene TRBV21-1. TRBV21-1 represents a pseudogene. The CDR3 runs to 11 residues. The chain's CDR3 is CASSKSVIQYF. DNA of the CDR3: TGTGCCAGCAGCAAAAGTGTCATTCAGTACTTC.

This chain links TRBV7-2 with TRBJ2-1, with TRBD2 as a possible D gene (6 bases). Trimming pared 5 bases from V and 8 bases from J, leaving 25 bases between. The CDR3 spans 17 residues. Germline V CDR1 and CDR2: SGHTA, FQGNSA. This chain's CDR3 is CASSKKVFGGNIHEQFF. DNA for the CDR3: TGTGCCAGCAGCAAGAAGGTCTTCGGCGGGAATATCCATGAGCAGTTCTTC.

The chain joins TRBV4-1 to TRBJ2-7, with 9 nucleotides matching TRBD2. V dropped 4 bases and J dropped 3; count of bases not matched to a gene: 4. Per germline, CDR1 MGHRA and CDR2 YSYEKL. CDR3 size: 14 residues. The CDR3 sequence is CASSPTSGFYEQYF. For the CDR3, the DNA is TGCGCCAGCAGCCCTACTAGCGGGTTCTACGAGCAGTACTTC.

This clone has a single count. V and J are TRBV10-3 and TRBJ2-7, with D possibly TRBD2 on 9 matching bases. The CDR3 has 20 residues. Trimming pared 3 bases from V and 2 bases from J, leaving 29 bases between. The germline CDR1 and CDR2 sequences are ENHRY and SYGVKD. CDR3 amino acids: CAISEGRTGMASGRTYEQYF. In DNA form, the CDR3 reads TGTGCCATCAGTGAAGGAAGGACAGGGATGGCGAGCGGGAGGACCTACGAGCAGTACTTC.

As DNA, the CDR3 is TGTGCCAGCAGCTTACAAAAAGAGACCCAGTACTTC. Its translation is CASSLQKETQYF. The chain links TRBV7-9 to TRBJ2-5; D ambiguous. V was cut by 2 bases and J by 3 bases, with 4 bases left in between. There are 12 residues in the CDR3. Germline lookup yields CDR1 SEHNR and CDR2 FQNEAQ (reference sequence).

This chain connects TRBV7-3 to TRBJ2-7; D gene ambiguous. The CDR3 runs to 14 residues. The V end was cut by 3 bases, the J end by 3 bases, with 12 bases between. Germline lookup yields CDR1 SGHTA and CDR2 FQGTGA. DNA for the CDR3: TGTGCCAGCAGCTTTACAGACCCCGGCTACGAGCAGTACTTC. Protein: CASSFTDPGYEQYF.

This chain uses TRBV28 with TRBJ2-3; 7 bases are shared with TRBD2. V was pared by 1 base and J by 0 bases, with 4 bases of the junction left unmatched. There are 16 residues in the CDR3. CDR1 is MDHEN and CDR2 is SYDVKM in the germline V gene. CDR3 sequence reads: CASSLLGRVSTDTQYF. CDR3 DNA sequence: TGTGCCAGCAGTTTATTGGGGAGGGTTAGCACAGATACGCAGTATTTT.

The chain combines TRBV14 with TRBJ2-7; either TRBD1 or TRBD2 may supply D (5 bases each). Germline assignment: CDR1 SGHDN and CDR2 FVKESK. V was cut by 5 bases and J by 2 bases, with 13 bases left in between. The CDR3 has 14 residues. The CDR3 protein is CASSFGTVAYEQYF. DNA for the CDR3: TGTGCCAGCAGCTTCGGGACCGTCGCCTACGAGCAGTACTTC.

The rearrangement links TRBV2 to TRBJ2-5; 8 nucleotides align to TRBD1. CDR1 SNHLY and CDR2 FYNNEI come from the germline V gene. With 0 bases clipped from V and 4 bases from J, the junction kept 7 bases outside the gene matches. This CDR3 spans 16 amino acids. This CDR3 is CASSEALQGAGETQYF. The CDR3 nucleotides are TGTGCCAGCAGTGAAGCGCTTCAGGGGGCGGGAGAGACCCAGTACTTC.

In regard to this clone: Other DNA sequences in this specimen translate into the identical CDR3. This chain links TRBV28 with TRBJ1-5, with a weak D call TRBD1 (6 bases). The germline V gene has CDR1 MDHEN and CDR2 SYDVKM. V dropped 3 bases and J dropped 4 bases, with 13 bases sitting between them. This CDR3 comprises 15 residues. The DNA of the CDR3 is TGTGCCAGCAGTTTCGAAGGGGGGGGGAATCAGCCCCAGCATTTT. Translation: CASSFEGGGNQPQHF.

V and J are TRBV7-2 and TRBJ2-7; D ambiguous. From germline, CDR1 is SGHTA and CDR2 FQGNSA. Trimming took off 5 bases at V and 0 bases at J, with 14 bases between the two ends. This CDR3 has 15 amino acids. The CDR3 DNA reads TGTGCCAGCAGCCCAACAGCGAAAAGCTCCTACGAGCAGTACTTC. It specifies CASSPTAKSSYEQYF.